The 18 T cell receptor beta chains below all came from one sample that was sequenced in a study of T cell responses to AZD1222 COVID-19 vaccine. Measured with immunoSEQ multiplex PCR; TCRdb has only the in-frame clones, and not every one. The sample has 150,000 to 200,000 clones; 94% are singletons. Sample: peripheral blood, taken on day 0 of AZD1222 vaccination. These receptors originate from an adult in good health.

This chain connects TRBV5-8 to TRBJ1-6; possible D gene TRBD1, 5 bases. The CDR3 is made up of 17 amino acids. The germline V and J ends were trimmed by 3 bases and 0 bases, with 13 bases remaining between them. Germline V lookup: CDR1 SGHTS, CDR2 YDEGEE. CDR3 loop: CASSSGVLGSYNSPLHF. The CDR3 nucleotides are TGTGCCAGCAGCTCGGGGGTCCTAGGCTCCTATAATTCACCCCTCCACTTT.

The DNA of the CDR3 is TGTGCCAGCAGCGTAGGAGACTCGTTGACCTATGGTGAGCAGTTCTTC. Translated: CASSVGDSLTYGEQFF. The chain uses TRBV9 and TRBJ2-1; unclear D gene. This CDR3 is built from 16 residues. CDR1 is SGDLS, CDR2 YYNGEE, per germline. Trimming left V 0 bases short and J 9 bases short, with 19 bases between.

This rearrangement joins TRBV11-2 to TRBJ2-3; possible D gene TRBD1, 7 bases. The CDR3 is 14 amino acids. The ends were cut back, 5 bases at V and 1 base at J, with 10 bases in the middle. Germline V CDR1 and CDR2: SGHAT, FQNNGV. The CDR3 sequence is CASSRGTGTDTQYF. The CDR3 DNA is TGTGCCAGCAGCCGCGGGACAGGCACAGATACGCAGTATTTT.

This sequence joins TRBV11-2 and TRBJ1-1; D is undetermined. The CDR3 sequence is 12 residues long. The V end was cut by 2 bases, the J end by 8 bases, with 9 bases between. Germline V gene lookup returns CDR1 SGHAT and CDR2 FQNNGV. Here the CDR3 reads CASSLSVREAFF. The CDR3 DNA follows: TGTGCCAGCAGCTTATCCGTCCGAGAAGCTTTCTTT.

The chain combines TRBV28 with TRBJ1-6, with 7 bases identical to TRBD1. The junction had 7 bases not matched to a gene; V was cut back by 4 bases and J by 7 bases. The CDR3 is 15 residues long. Germline loops: CDR1 MDHEN, CDR2 SYDVKM. The CDR3 sequence: CASSSGGGINSPLHF. CDR3 coding DNA: TGTGCCAGCAGTTCAGGGGGTGGTATAAATTCACCCCTCCACTTT.

J is TRBJ2-1 and V is TRBV7-9; 7 bases map to TRBD2. CDR1 and CDR2 from the germline V gene are SEHNR and FQNEAQ (reference sequence). The ends lost 3 bases at V and 6 bases at J; junction bases unmatched: 2. This CDR3 is built from 13 residues. The CDR3 bases are TGTGCCAGCAGCTTGACTAGCCCCAATGAGCAGTTCTTC. Translating it yields CASSLTSPNEQFF.

For the CDR3, the DNA is TGTGCCAGCAGCCCCCCTTCAAACAATGAGCAGTTCTTC. Protein: CASSPPSNNEQFF. The chain has TRBV9 and TRBJ2-1; no firm D call. V lost 4 bases and J 5 bases, leaving 10 bases between the germline ends. Per germline, CDR1 SGDLS and CDR2 YYNGEE. The CDR3 totals 13 residues.

This chain connects TRBV18 to TRBJ1-3; no clear D gene. Between the trimmed V and J ends, which lost 3 bases and 0 bases, there was a span of 9 bases. Germline V lookup: CDR1 KGHSH, CDR2 LQKENI. CDR3 size: 15 residues. The CDR3 here is CASSPSFSSGNTIYF. Here the CDR3 DNA reads TGTGCCAGCTCACCCAGCTTCTCCTCTGGAAACACCATATATTTT.

V and J are TRBV19 and TRBJ2-4, with 7 nucleotides matching TRBD2. The germline CDR1 and CDR2 sequences are LNHDA and SQIVND (reference sequence). Trimming at V came to 5 bases and at J to 0 bases, leaving 7 bases not matched to a gene. The CDR3 spans 16 residues. CDR3 in amino acids: CASSPRAGEAKNIQYF. For the CDR3, the DNA is TGTGCCAGTAGTCCCCGGGCGGGAGAAGCCAAAAACATTCAGTACTTC.

CDR3 residues: CASSPMPVQLSRNQPQHF. Here the CDR3 DNA reads TGCGCCAGCAGCCCTATGCCGGTACAGCTAAGTCGAAATCAGCCCCAGCATTTT. The J gene is TRBJ1-5, the V gene TRBV4-1; D gene ambiguous. CDR1 is MGHRA and CDR2 is YSYEKL in the germline V gene. Trimming removed 4 bases at V and 4 bases at J, with 23 bases between. This CDR3 is built from 18 residues.

To note about this clone: A read error may account for a junction end that differs from germline. The chain has TRBV19 and TRBJ2-1; D possibly matches TRBD1 or TRBD2 (6 bases each). CDR1 LNHDA and CDR2 SQIVND come from the germline V gene (reference sequence). The CDR3 loop spans 12 amino acids. The CDR3 DNA reads as TGTGCTAGTAGGAGGGGGAACAATGAGCAGTTCTTC. Protein product: CASRRGNNEQFF. The complete variable domain, with remaining parts taken from reference TRBV19 and TRBJ2-1, reads DGGITQSPKYLFRKEGQNVTLSCEQNLNHDAMYWYRQDPGQGLRLIYYSQIVNDFQKGDIAEGYSVSREKKESFPLTVTSAQKNPTAFYLCASRRGNNEQFFGPGTRLTVL.

The rearrangement links TRBV7-8 to TRBJ2-5; D perhaps matches TRBD1 (6 bases). V was cut by 5 bases and J by 4 bases, with 20 bases left in between. Germline assignment: CDR1 SGHVS and CDR2 FQNEAQ. The CDR3 extends over 16 amino acids. This chain's CDR3 is CASSHTQGWLGETQYF. Written as DNA, the CDR3 is TGTGCCAGCAGCCACACACAGGGATGGTTAGGAGAGACCCAGTACTTC.

The chain couples TRBV10-3 to TRBJ2-2, with 7 bases that match TRBD1. Trimming cost V 4 bases and J 2 bases; bases outside gene matches: 7. The germline CDR1 and CDR2 sequences are ENHRY and SYGVKD. This CDR3 has 16 amino acids. CDR3 sequence (DNA): TGTGCCATCAGTGGGTCGGGGACAGCCAACACCGGGGAGCTGTTTTTT. It encodes CAISGSGTANTGELFF.

V and J are TRBV3-1 (or the pseudogene TRBV3-2) and TRBJ1-1; tentatively, D is TRBD1 (6 bases). Germline-derived CDR1 and CDR2 are LGHDT and YNNKEL (reference sequence). Trimming took off 1 base at V and 3 bases at J, with 9 bases between the two ends. The CDR3 consists of 14 residues. This CDR3 reads CASSQVQGDTEAFF. The DNA for the CDR3 is TGTGCCAGCAGCCAAGTACAGGGTGACACTGAAGCTTTCTTT.

The chain recombines TRBV3-1 (or the pseudogene TRBV3-2) with TRBJ2-1, with 8 bases matching TRBD2. This CDR3 is built from 11 residues. CDR1 and CDR2 (germline): LGHDT, YNNKEL (reference sequence). The V gene end was trimmed by 6 bases and the J gene end by 15 bases; junction bases not matched to a gene: 7. DNA for the CDR3: TGTGCCAGCAGGGGACTAGGGAGCCCGTTCTTC. Translation gives CASRGLGSPFF.

The chain uses TRBV2 and TRBJ1-5; D gene uncertain. The length of the CDR3 is 15 residues. CDR1 is SNHLY, CDR2 FYNNEI, per germline. V was clipped by 7 bases and J by 0 bases, with 13 bases between them. The CDR3 DNA reads as TGTGCCAGCAAATCCACGGGATTTAGCAATCAGCCCCAGCATTTT. Protein: CASKSTGFSNQPQHF.

V usage is TRBV27 and J usage is TRBJ2-7; a possible D gene is TRBD2 (6 bases). The CDR3 extends over 14 amino acids. Trimming removed 4 bases from V and 5 bases from J, with 15 bases in between. Germline loops: CDR1 MNHEY, CDR2 SMNVEV (reference sequence). CDR3 residues: CASSSLTRSNEQYF. The CDR3 DNA follows: TGTGCCAGCAGTTCCCTGACTAGATCCAACGAGCAGTACTTC.

This sequence joins TRBV28 and TRBJ1-2; D gene unclear. The ends were cut back, 5 bases at V and 4 bases at J, with 11 bases in the middle. CDR3 size: 13 residues. CDR1 and CDR2 from the germline V gene are MDHEN and SYDVKM. In DNA, the CDR3 is TGTGCCAGCAGTCCGCGGAGGGCCTATGGCTACACCTTC. Translated, it gives CASSPRRAYGYTF.